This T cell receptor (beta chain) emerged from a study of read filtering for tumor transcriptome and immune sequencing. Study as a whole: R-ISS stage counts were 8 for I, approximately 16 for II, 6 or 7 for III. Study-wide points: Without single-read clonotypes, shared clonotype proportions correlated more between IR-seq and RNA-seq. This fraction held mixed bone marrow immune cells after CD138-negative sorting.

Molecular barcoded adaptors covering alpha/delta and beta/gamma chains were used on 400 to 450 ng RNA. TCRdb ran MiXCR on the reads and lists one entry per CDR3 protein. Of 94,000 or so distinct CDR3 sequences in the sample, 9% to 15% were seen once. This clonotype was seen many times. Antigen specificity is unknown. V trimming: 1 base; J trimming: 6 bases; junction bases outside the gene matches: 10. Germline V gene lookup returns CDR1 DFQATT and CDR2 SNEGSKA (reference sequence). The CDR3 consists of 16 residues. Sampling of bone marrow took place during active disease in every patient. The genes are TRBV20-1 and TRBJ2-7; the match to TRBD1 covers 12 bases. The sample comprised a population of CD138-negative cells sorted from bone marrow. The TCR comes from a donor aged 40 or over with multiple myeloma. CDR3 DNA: TGCAGTGCTAGAGCCCGGGCGGGGACAGGGGGCTCCGAGCAGTACTTC. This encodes CSARARAGTGGSEQYF.